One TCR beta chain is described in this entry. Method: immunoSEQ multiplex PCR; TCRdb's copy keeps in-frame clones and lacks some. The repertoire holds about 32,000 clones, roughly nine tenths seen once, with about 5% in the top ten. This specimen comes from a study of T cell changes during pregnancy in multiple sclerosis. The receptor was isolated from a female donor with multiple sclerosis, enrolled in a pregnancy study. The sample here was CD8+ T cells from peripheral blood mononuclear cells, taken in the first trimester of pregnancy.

This CDR3 is CASSSNRQGDRFAELFF. CDR3 coding DNA: TGCGCCAGCAGCTCGAACCGACAGGGTGATCGGTTTGCGGAGCTGTTTTTT. The rearrangement uses TRBV5-1 and TRBJ2-2; TRBD1 matches at 7 bases. This CDR3 contains 17 residues. Germline trimming cut 3 bases from V and 10 bases from J; bases unmatched to any gene: 18. Germline V CDR1 and CDR2: SGHRS, YFSETQ.